The entry that follows covers one T cell receptor (beta chain) sequence. Its antigen is currently unknown. This sample stems from a study of PD-1 blockade in classical Hodgkin lymphoma. Brentuximab vedotin exposure varied, and every patient relapsed after autologous stem cell transplantation. Sequenced by immunoSEQ multiplex PCR; TCRdb stores in-frame clones only, minus some. Of more than 15,000 clones detected, under 85% appear once; the ten largest clones hold about 5%. General observations from the study: Significant TCR diversity gains by C4D1 occurred in CD4+ but not CD8+ cells. Complete responders possessed baseline diversity comparable to newly diagnosed patients.

The TCR sequence derives from a human donor with classical Hodgkin lymphoma. The sample was peripheral blood mononuclear cells (PBMCs), taken at baseline.

CDR3 loop: CAWNRGQNQPQHF. The CDR3 nucleotides are TGTGCCTGGAACAGGGGCCAGAATCAGCCCCAGCATTTT. The chain uses TRBV30 and TRBJ1-5; 7 nucleotides agree with TRBD1. The CDR3 has 13 residues. The ends lost 4 bases at V and 4 bases at J; junction bases unmatched: 4. The germline V gene has CDR1 GTSNPN and CDR2 SVGIG (reference sequence).